One T cell receptor (beta chain) is described in this entry. These data are taken from a study of blood T cell repertoires in COVID-19. Study in general: Acute and convalescent COVID-19 specimens originated in the United States, Italy and Spain. Sources were T cells, B-cell-depleted T cells, or PBMCs; the material itself was cDNA or gDNA.

Methods used by the authors: Cell counts per sample came from amplifying reference gene primers. Libraries were prepared by immunoSEQ multiplex PCR; TCRdb keeps only in-frame clonotypes and omits some of them. From that table come the V and J calls and clone size; the DNA was used to work out D and trimming. The sample has 380,000 or so clones; roughly 87% are singletons. Cohorts were assigned according to the clinical history that participants reported. Trimming took 5 bases from V and 8 from J; bases not matched to a gene: 14. Germline V lookup: CDR1 MNHEY, CDR2 SVGEGT. There are 15 residues in the CDR3.

The chain carries TRBV6-2 or TRBV6-3 and TRBJ1-2; 7 positions agree with TRBD1. The clonotype originates from a woman aged 35 to 49 with acute COVID-19. Sequenced sample: PBMCs or T cells enriched from blood (not recorded which). The CDR3 sequence: CASSTRPFTGAGYTF. DNA for the CDR3: TGTGCCAGCAGTACCCGGCCCTTTACAGGGGCCGGCTACACCTTC.